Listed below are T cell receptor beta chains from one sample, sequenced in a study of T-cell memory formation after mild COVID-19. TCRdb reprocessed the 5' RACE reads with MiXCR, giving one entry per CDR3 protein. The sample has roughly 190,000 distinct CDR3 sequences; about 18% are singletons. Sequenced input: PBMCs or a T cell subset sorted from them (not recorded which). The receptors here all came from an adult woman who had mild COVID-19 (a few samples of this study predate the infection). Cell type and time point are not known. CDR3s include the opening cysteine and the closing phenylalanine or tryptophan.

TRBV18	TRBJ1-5	CASSRHQFDGPSHSNQPQHF
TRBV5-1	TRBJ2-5	CASSLLRGGGETQYF
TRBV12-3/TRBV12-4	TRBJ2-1	CASSYRDFNNEQFF
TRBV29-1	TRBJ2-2	CSVGGQGLNTGELFF
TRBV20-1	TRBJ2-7	CSAPPPSGAQSALYEQYF
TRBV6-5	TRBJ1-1	CASSHYKGTEAFF
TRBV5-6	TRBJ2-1	CASSLGVDEQFF
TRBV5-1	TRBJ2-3	CASSPPGTDSTDTQYF
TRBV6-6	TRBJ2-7	CASSPTLDSSYEQYF
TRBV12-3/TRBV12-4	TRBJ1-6	CASSFVEDSPLHF